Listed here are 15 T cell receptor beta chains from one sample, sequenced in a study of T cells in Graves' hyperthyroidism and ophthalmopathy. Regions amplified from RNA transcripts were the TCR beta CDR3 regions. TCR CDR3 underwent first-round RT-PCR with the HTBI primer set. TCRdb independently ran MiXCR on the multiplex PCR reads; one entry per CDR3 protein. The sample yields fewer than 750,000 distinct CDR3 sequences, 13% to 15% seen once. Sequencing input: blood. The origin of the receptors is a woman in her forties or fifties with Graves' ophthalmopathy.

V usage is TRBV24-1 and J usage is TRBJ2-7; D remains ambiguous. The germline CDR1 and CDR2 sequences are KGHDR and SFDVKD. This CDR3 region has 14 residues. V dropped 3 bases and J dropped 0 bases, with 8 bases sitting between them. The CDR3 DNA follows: TGTGCCACCAGTGATGGGCTACACTCCTACGAGCAGTACTTC. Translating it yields CATSDGLHSYEQYF.

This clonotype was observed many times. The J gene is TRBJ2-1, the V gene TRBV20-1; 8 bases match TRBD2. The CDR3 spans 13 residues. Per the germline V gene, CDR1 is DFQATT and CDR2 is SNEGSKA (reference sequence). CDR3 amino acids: CSGIQRERGEQFF. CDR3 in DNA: TGCAGCGGGATACAGCGGGAGCGTGGTGAGCAGTTCTTC.

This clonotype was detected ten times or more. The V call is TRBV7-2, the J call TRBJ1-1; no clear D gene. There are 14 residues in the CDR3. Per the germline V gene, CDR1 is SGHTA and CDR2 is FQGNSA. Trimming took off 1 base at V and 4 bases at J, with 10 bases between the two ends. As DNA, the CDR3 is TGTGCCAGCAGCTTAGTCCCGCCCACCACTGAAGCTTTCTTT. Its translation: CASSLVPPTTEAFF.

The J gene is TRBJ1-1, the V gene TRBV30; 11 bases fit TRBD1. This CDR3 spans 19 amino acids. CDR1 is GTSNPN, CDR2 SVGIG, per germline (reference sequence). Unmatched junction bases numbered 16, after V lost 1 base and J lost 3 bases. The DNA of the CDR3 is TGTGCCTGGAGTGGGACAGGGGGCAGGTCATATCAGTGGGACACTGAAGCTTTCTTT. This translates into CAWSGTGGRSYQWDTEAFF.

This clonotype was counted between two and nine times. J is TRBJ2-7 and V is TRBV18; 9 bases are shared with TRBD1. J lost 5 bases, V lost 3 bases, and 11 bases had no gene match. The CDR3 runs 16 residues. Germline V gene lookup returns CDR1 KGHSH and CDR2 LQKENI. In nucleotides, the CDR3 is TGTGCCAGCTCACCGTTTCCGGGACAGGGCCAGAACGAGCAGTACTTC. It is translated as CASSPFPGQGQNEQYF. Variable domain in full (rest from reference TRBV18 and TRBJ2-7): NAGVMQNPRHLVRRRGQEARLRCSPMKGHSHVYWYRQLPEEGLKFMVYLQKENIIDESGMPKERFSAEFPKEGPSILRIQQVVRGDSAAYFCASSPFPGQGQNEQYFGPGTRLTVT.

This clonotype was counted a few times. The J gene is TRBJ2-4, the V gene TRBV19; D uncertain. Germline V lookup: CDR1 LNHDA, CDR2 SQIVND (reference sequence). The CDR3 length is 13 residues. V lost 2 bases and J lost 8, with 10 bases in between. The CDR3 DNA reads TGTGCCAGTAGTATACCAGGAAGCGACATTCAGTACTTC. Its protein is CASSIPGSDIQYF.

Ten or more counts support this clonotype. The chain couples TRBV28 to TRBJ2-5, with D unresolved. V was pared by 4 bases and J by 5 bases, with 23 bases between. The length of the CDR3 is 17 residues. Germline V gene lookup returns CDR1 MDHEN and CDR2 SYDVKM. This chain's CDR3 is CASSSPTKRDGRETQYF. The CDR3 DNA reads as TGTGCCAGCAGTTCCCCAACTAAGCGAGACGGCCGGGAGACCCAGTACTTC.

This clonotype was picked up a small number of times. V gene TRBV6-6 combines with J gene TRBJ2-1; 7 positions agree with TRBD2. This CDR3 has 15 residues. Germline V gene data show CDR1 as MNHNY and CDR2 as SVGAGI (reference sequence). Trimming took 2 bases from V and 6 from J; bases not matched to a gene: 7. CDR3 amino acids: CASSYPRTGGNEQFF. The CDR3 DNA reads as TGTGCCAGCAGTTACCCCCGCACGGGAGGCAATGAGCAGTTCTTC.

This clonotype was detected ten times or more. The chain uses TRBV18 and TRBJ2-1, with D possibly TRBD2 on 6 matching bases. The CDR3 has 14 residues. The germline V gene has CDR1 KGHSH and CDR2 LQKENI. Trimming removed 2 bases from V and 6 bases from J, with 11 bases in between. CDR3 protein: CASSPGPGVNEQFF. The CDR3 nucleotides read TGTGCCAGCTCACCAGGTCCGGGGGTCAATGAGCAGTTCTTC. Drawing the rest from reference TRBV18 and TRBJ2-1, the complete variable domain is NAGVMQNPRHLVRRRGQEARLRCSPMKGHSHVYWYRQLPEEGLKFMVYLQKENIIDESGMPKERFSAEFPKEGPSILRIQQVVRGDSAAYFCASSPGPGVNEQFFGPGTRLTVL.

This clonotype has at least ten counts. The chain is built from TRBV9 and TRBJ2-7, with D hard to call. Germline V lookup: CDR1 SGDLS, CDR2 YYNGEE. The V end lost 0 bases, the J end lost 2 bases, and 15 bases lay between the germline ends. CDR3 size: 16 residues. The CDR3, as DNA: TGTGCCAGCAGCGTAGGGACCGGGCTACCTACCTACGAGCAGTACTTC. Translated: CASSVGTGLPTYEQYF.

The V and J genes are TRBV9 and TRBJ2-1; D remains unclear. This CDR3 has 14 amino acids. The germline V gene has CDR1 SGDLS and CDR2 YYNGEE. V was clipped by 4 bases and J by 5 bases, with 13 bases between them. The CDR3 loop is CASSTRSLNNEQFF. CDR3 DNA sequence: TGTGCCAGCAGCACCCGTTCCCTGAACAATGAGCAGTTCTTC.

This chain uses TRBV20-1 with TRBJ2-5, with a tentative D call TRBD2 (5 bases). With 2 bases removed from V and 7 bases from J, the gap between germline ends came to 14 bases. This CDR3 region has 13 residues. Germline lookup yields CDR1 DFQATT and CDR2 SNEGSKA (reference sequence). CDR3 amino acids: CSARPNDRGTQYF. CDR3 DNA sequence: TGCAGTGCTAGACCCAACGATCGGGGGACCCAGTACTTC.

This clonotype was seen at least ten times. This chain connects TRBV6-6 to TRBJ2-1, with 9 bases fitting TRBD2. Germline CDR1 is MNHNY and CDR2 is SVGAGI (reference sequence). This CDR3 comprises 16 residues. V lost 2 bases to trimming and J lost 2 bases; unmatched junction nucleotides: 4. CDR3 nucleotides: TGTGCCAGCAGTTACCGGACTAGCGAGCCCTACAATGAGCAGTTCTTC. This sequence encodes CASSYRTSEPYNEQFF.

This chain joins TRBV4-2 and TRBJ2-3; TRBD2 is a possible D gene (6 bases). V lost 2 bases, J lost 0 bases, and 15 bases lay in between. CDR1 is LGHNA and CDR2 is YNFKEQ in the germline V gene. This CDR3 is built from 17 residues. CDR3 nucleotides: TGTGCCAGCAGCCAATCCCTGAGCGGGCATAGCACAGATACGCAGTATTTT. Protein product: CASSQSLSGHSTDTQYF.

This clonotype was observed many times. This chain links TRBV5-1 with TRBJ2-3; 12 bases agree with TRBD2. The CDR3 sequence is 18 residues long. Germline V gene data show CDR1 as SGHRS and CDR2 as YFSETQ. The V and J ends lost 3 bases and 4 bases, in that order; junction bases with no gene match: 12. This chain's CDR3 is CASSSPSGRAIVPDTQYF. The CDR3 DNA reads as TGCGCCAGCAGCTCTCCTAGCGGGAGGGCCATTGTACCAGATACGCAGTATTTT.